The entry below describes one T cell receptor beta chain. The entry originates in a study of T cell changes during pregnancy in multiple sclerosis. Sequencing used immunoSEQ multiplex PCR; TCRdb keeps in-frame clones, though not all of them. The sample contains about 110,000 clones, roughly 92% of which appear only once. Germline CDR1 is MNHEY and CDR2 is SMNVEV (reference sequence). This CDR3 comprises 15 residues. Germline trimming cut 6 bases from V and 5 bases from J; bases unmatched to any gene: 9. The material sequenced was peripheral blood, taken in the third trimester of pregnancy. This clonotype was obtained from a female donor in good health, enrolled as a control in a pregnancy study. The rearrangement joins TRBV27 to TRBJ2-7, with 11 bases lining up with TRBD1. DNA for the CDR3: TGTGCCAGCAGCCTCCCGGGACAGGGGGTTCACGAGCAGTACTTC. As protein: CASSLPGQGVHEQYF.